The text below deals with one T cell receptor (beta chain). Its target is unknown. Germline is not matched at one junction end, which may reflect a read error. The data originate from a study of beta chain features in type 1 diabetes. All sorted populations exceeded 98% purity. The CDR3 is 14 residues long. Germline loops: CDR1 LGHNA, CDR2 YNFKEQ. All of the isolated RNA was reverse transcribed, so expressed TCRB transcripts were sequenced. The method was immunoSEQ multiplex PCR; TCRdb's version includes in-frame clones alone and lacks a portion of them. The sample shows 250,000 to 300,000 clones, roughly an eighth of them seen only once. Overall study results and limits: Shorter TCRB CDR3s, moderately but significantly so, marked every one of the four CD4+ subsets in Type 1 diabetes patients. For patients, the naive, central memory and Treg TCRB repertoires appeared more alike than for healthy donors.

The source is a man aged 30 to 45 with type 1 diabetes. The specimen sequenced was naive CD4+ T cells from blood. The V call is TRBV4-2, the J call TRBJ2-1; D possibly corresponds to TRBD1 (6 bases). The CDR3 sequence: CANSHGQKGNEQFF. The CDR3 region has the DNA TGTGCCAACAGCCATGGACAGAAAGGAAATGAGCAGTTCTTC.